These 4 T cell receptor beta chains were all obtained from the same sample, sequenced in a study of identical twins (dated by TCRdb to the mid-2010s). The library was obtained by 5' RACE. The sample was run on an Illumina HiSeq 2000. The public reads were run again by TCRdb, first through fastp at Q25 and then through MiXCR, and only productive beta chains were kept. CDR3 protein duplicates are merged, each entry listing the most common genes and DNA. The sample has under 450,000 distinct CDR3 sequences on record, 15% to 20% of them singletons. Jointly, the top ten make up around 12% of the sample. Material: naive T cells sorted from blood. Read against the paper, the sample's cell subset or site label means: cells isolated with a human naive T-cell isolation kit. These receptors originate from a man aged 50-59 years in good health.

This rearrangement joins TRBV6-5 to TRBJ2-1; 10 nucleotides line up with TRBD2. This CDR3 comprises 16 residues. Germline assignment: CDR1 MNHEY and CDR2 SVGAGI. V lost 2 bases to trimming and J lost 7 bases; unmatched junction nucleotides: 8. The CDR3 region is CASSYGLAGAFNEQFF. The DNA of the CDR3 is TGTGCCAGCAGTTACGGCCTAGCGGGGGCCTTTAATGAGCAGTTCTTC.

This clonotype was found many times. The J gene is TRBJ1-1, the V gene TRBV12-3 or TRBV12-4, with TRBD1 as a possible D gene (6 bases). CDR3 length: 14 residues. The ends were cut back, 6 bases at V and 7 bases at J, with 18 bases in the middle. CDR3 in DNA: TGTGCCAGCAGCCAACGGACAGATAGATTTGAAGCTTTCTTT. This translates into CASSQRTDRFEAFF.

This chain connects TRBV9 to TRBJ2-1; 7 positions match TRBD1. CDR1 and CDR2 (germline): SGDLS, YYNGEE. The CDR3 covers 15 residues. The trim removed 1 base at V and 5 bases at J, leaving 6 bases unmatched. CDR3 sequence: CASSVPGQANNEQFF. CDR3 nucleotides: TGTGCCAGCAGCGTACCAGGACAGGCGAACAATGAGCAGTTCTTC.

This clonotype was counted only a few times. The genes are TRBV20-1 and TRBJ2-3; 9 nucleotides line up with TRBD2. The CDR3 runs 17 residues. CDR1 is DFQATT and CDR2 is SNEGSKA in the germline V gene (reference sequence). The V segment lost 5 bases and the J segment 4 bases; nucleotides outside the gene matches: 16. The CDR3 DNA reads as TGCAGTGCTCCCCGAGTAGCGGGGGCGACGGGCGCAGATACGCAGTATTTT. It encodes CSAPRVAGATGADTQYF.